These T cell receptor beta chains were read from a single sample in a study of tumor-infiltrating lymphocytes in primary liver carcinoma. TCRdb reprocessed the multiplex PCR reads with MiXCR, giving one entry per CDR3 protein. The data hold a few hundred thousand distinct CDR3 sequences, with around 50% observed a single time. Sequencing used peripheral blood. Every receptor here comes from a woman aged 25 to 39 with primary liver carcinoma and hepatitis B virus infection. Both conserved end residues are trimmed from each CDR3. Each record gives: clone size, V gene, CDR3 protein. The size entry is marked missing in some rows and otherwise reads once, few, many or a size class.

size: once; V: TRBV24-1; CDR3: ATSDATSVREQF
size: .; V: TRBV19; CDR3: ASSTQGITNTEAF
size: few; V: TRBV6-6; CDR3: ASSYSTSTRDGYT
size: few; V: TRBV6-6; CDR3: ASSSVAEAF
size: few; V: TRBV28; CDR3: ASSLLVQPQH
size: once; V: TRBV6-6; CDR3: ASSYLISDHEQF
size: many; V: TRBV12-3/TRBV12-4; CDR3: ASIGGTGELF
size: few; V: TRBV7-9; CDR3: ASSLAYSRNTDTQY
size: medium-sized; V: TRBV11-2; CDR3: ASSARGALSTDTQY
size: .; V: TRBV7-9; CDR3: ASSLIRGDRERLAAHNEQF
size: .; V: TRBV6-5; CDR3: ASSSRLVNTEAF
size: few; V: TRBV7-9; CDR3: ASRDSGTTYEQY
size: .; V: TRBV28; CDR3: AGSSPHDGPYEQY
size: many; V: TRBV6-2/TRBV6-3; CDR3: ASRSLRDSTYEQY
size: .; V: TRBV30; CDR3: AWSAQSNQPQH
size: .; V: TRBV5-4; CDR3: ASSSSGWGLVTDTQY
size: .; V: TRBV6-2/TRBV6-3; CDR3: ASRIQGAKNIQY
size: .; V: TRBV30; CDR3: AFHTSGRRLDEQF
size: few; V: TRBV6-5; CDR3: ASRMEGCNEQY
size: .; V: TRBV25-1; CDR3: ASSEWRQGYSPLH
size: few; V: TRBV4-2; CDR3: ASSQDGVTEAF
size: .; V: TRBV12-3/TRBV12-4; CDR3: ASSFDLPSYEQY
size: .; V: TRBV29-1; CDR3: NVGGGNTDTQY
size: .; V: TRBV11-2; CDR3: ASSPKGFSYEQY
size: .; V: TRBV11-1; CDR3: ASSLKSGRDLWNEQF
size: .; V: TRBV6-1; CDR3: VSSVEAGCDNEQF
size: .; V: TRBV14; CDR3: ASSQEFARGNGYT
size: .; V: TRBV28; CDR3: ASSTPFYEQY
size: .; V: TRBV6-2/TRBV6-3; CDR3: ASSYSSKREINTGELF
size: many; V: TRBV4-3; CDR3: ASSHQDSYNEQF
size: .; V: TRBV4-3; CDR3: ASSPEPGLAGDYERY
size: once; V: TRBV11-2; CDR3: AITEGLAESYEQY
size: .; V: TRBV6-5; CDR3: ASSSPRDRGRAGELF
size: few; V: TRBV6-6; CDR3: ASSPFGSGANVLT
size: .; V: TRBV12-3/TRBV12-4; CDR3: ASRLAGAETQY
size: few; V: TRBV30; CDR3: AWSVREFLPKQETQY
size: many; V: TRBV29-1; CDR3: SVVTEQY
size: .; V: TRBV11-1; CDR3: TSNYGGRAPYEQY
size: .; V: TRBV11-1; CDR3: AGSLSGSGTSGRNEQF
size: few; V: TRBV14; CDR3: ASSQEAVLNTDTQY
size: .; V: TRBV12-3/TRBV12-4; CDR3: ASRLGGPVEQY
size: few; V: TRBV5-8; CDR3: ASSLITYTGELF
size: many; V: TRBV29-1; CDR3: SVVGQTSGANVLT
size: .; V: TRBV6-2/TRBV6-3; CDR3: ASRATGTSVNSGANVLT
size: .; V: TRBV6-5; CDR3: ASSPGWAGHNKQF
size: .; V: TRBV6-5; CDR3: ASSYGPSGMNIQY
size: .; V: TRBV5-6; CDR3: ASSPLGGATGELF